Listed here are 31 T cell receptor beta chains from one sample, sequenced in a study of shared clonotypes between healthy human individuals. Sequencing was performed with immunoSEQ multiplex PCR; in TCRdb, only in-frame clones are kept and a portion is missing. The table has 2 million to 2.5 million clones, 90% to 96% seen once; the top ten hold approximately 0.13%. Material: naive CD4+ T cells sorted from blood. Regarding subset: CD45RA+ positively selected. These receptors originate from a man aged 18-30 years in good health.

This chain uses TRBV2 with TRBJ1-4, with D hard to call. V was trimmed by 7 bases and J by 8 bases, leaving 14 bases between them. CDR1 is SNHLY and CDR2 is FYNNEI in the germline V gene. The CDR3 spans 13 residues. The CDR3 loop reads CASKIGREEKLFF. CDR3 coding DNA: TGTGCCAGCAAAATAGGAAGGGAAGAAAAACTGTTTTTT. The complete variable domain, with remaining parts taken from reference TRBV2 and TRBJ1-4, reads EPEVTQTPSHQVTQMGQEVILRCVPISNHLYFYWYRQILGQKVEFLVSFYNNEISEKSEIFDDQFSVERPDGSNFTLKIRSTKLEDSAMYFCASKIGREEKLFFGSGTQLSVL.

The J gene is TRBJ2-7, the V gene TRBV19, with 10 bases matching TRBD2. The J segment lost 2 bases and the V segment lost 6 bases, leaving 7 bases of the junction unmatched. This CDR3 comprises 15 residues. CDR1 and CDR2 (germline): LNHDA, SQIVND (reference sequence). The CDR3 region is CASRRGLAPTYEQYF. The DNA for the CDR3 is TGTGCCAGTAGGAGGGGACTAGCGCCGACCTACGAGCAGTACTTC.

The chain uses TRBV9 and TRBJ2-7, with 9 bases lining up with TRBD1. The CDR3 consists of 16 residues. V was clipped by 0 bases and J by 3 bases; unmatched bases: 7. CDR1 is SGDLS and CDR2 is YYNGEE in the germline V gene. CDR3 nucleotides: TGTGCCAGCAGCGTAGCCCCGGGACAGGGCCTCTACGAGCAGTACTTC. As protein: CASSVAPGQGLYEQYF. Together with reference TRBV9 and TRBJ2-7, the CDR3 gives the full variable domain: DSGVTQTPKHLITATGQRVTLRCSPRSGDLSVYWYQQSLDQGLQFLIQYYNGEERAKGNILERFSAQQFPDLHSELNLSSLELGDSALYFCASSVAPGQGLYEQYFGPGTRLTVT.

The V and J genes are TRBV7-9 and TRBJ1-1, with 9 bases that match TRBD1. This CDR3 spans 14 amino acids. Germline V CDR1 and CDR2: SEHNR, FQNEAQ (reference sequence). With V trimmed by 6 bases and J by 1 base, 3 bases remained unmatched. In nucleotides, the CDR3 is TGTGCCAGCAGTGGACAGGGGAGGAACACTGAAGCTTTCTTT. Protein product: CASSGQGRNTEAFF.

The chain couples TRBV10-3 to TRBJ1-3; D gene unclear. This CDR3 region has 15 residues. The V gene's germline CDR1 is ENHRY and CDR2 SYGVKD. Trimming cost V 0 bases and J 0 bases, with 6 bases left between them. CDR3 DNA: TGTGCCATCAGTGAGTCTCTTGGCTCTGGAAACACCATATATTTT. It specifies CAISESLGSGNTIYF.

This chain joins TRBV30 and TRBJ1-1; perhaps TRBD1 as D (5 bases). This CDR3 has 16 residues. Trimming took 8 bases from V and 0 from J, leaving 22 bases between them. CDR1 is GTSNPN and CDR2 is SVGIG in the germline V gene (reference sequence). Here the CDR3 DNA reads TGTGCCGGGGCGGGGCCTACTCTATCGCTGAACACTGAAGCTTTCTTT. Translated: CAGAGPTLSLNTEAFF. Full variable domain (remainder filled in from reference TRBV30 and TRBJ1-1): SQTIHQWPATLVQPVGSPLSLECTVEGTSNPNLYWYRQAAGRGLQLLFYSVGIGQISSEVPQNLSASRPQDRQFILSSKKLLLSDSGFYLCAGAGPTLSLNTEAFFGQGTRLTVV.

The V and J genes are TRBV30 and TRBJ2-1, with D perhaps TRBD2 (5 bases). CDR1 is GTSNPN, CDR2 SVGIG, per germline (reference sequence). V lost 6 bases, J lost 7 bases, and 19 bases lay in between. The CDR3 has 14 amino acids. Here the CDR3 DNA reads TGTGCCTGTTCATCCGGGATCCCGACGAATGAGCAGTTCTTC. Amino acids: CACSSGIPTNEQFF.

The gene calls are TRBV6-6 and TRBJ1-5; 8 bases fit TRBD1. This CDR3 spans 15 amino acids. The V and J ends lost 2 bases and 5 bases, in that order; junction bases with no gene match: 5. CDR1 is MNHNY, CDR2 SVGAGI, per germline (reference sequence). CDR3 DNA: TGTGCCAGCAGTTACCGGCAGGGGGCCGATCAGCCCCAGCATTTT. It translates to CASSYRQGADQPQHF.

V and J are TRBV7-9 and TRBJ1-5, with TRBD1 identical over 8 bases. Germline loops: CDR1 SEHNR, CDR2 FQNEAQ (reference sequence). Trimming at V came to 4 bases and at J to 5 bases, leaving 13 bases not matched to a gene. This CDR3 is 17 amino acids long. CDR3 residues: CASSSGQGRERYQPQHF. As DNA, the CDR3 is TGTGCCAGCAGCTCCGGACAGGGAAGGGAGCGATATCAGCCCCAGCATTTT.

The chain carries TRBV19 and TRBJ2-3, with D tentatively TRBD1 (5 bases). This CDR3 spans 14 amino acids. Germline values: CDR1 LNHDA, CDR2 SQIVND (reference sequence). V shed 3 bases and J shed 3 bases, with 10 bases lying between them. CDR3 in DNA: TGTGCCAGTAGTATTTGGGCAGGGACAGATACGCAGTATTTT. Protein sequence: CASSIWAGTDTQYF.

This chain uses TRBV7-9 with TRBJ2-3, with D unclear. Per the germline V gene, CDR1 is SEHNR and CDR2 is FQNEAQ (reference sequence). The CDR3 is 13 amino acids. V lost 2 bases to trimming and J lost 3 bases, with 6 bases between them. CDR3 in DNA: TGTGCCAGCAGCTTAATGGGGACAGATACGCAGTATTTT. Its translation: CASSLMGTDTQYF.

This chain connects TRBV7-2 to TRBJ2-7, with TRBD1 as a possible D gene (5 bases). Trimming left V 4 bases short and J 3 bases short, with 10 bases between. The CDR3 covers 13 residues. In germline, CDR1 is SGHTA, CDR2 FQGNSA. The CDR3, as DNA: TGTGCCAGCAGCTCAAGACAGATCTACGAGCAGTACTTC. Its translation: CASSSRQIYEQYF.

The CDR3 loop reads CASSVAPGYGYTF. Written as DNA, the CDR3 is TGTGCCAGCAGCGTAGCGCCGGGGTATGGCTACACCTTC. V and J are TRBV9 and TRBJ1-2; no firm D call. This CDR3 contains 13 residues. Germline CDR1 reads SGDLS; CDR2 reads YYNGEE. Trimming took 0 bases from V and 5 from J, leaving 8 bases between them.

The CDR3 DNA reads TGTGCCAGCAGTTTAATGGGACTCGGCGGCTACACCTTC. It is translated as CASSLMGLGGYTF. The gene calls are TRBV27 and TRBJ1-2, with D possibly matching TRBD1 (5 bases). V was shortened by 2 bases and J by 8 bases, with 12 bases between the two germline ends. Per germline, CDR1 MNHEY and CDR2 SMNVEV (reference sequence). This CDR3 spans 13 amino acids.

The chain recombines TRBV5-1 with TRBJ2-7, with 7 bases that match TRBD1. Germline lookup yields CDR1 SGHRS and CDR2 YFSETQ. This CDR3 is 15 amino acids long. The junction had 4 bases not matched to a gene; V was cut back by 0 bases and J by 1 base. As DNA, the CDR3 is TGCGCCAGCAGCTTGGGGGCGACAGGGTCCTACGAGCAGTACTTC. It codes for CASSLGATGSYEQYF.

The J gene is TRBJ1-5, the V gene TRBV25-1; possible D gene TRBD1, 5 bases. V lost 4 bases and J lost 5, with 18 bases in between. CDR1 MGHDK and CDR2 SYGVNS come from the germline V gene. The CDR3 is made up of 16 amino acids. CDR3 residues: CASSALGQPNDQPQHF. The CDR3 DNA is TGTGCCAGCAGTGCCTTGGGGCAACCAAATGATCAGCCCCAGCATTTT.

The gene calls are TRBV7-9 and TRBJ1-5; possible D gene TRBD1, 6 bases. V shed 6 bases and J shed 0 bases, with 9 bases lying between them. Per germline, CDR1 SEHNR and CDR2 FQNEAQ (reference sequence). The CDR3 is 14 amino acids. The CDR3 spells CASSRRGSNQPQHF. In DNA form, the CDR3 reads TGTGCCAGCAGTCGCAGGGGTAGCAATCAGCCCCAGCATTTT.

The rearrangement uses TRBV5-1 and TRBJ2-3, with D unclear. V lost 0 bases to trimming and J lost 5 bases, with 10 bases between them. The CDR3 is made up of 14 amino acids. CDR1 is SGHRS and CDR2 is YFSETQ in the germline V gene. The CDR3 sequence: CASSLVFAGDTQYF. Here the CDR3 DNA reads TGCGCCAGCAGCTTGGTGTTCGCAGGAGATACGCAGTATTTT.

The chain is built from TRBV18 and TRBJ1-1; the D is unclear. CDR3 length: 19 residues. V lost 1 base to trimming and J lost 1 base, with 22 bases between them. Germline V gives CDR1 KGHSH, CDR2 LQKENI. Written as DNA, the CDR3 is TGTGCCAGCTCACCACTTTATCATGTCGAGGCAGGAGGGAACACTGAAGCTTTCTTT. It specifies CASSPLYHVEAGGNTEAFF. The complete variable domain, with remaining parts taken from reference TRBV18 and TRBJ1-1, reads NAGVMQNPRHLVRRRGQEARLRCSPMKGHSHVYWYRQLPEEGLKFMVYLQKENIIDESGMPKERFSAEFPKEGPSILRIQQVVRGDSAAYFCASSPLYHVEAGGNTEAFFGQGTRLTVV.

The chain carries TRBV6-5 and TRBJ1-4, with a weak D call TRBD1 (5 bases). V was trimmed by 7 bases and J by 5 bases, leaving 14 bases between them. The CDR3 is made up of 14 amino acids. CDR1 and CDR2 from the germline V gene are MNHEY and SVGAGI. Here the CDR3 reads CASTEGRKNEKLFF. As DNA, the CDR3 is TGTGCCAGCACCGAGGGACGGAAAAATGAAAAACTGTTTTTT.

CDR3 coding DNA: TGTGCCAGCAACCATGGACAATTAGAGACCCAGTACTTC. It translates to CASNHGQLETQYF. J is TRBJ2-5 and V is TRBV6-1; a weak D match, TRBD1 (5 bases). Germline CDR1 reads MNHNS; CDR2 reads SASEGT. The CDR3 consists of 13 residues. Trimming left V 7 bases short and J 4 bases short, with 13 bases between.

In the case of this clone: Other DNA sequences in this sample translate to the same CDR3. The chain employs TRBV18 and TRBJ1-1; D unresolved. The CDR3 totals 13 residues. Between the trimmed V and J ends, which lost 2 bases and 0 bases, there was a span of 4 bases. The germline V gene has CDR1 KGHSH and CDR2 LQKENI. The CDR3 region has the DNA TGTGCCAGCTCACCAGCCCTGAACACTGAAGCTTTCTTT. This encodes CASSPALNTEAFF. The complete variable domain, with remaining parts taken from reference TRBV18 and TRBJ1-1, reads NAGVMQNPRHLVRRRGQEARLRCSPMKGHSHVYWYRQLPEEGLKFMVYLQKENIIDESGMPKERFSAEFPKEGPSILRIQQVVRGDSAAYFCASSPALNTEAFFGQGTRLTVV.

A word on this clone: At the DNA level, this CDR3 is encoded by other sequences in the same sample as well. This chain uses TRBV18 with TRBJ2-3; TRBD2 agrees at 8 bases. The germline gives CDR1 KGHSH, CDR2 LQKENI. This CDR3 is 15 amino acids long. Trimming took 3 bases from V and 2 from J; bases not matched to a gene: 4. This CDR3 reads CASSPGLANTDTQYF. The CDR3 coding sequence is TGTGCCAGCTCACCCGGACTAGCCAACACAGATACGCAGTATTTT.

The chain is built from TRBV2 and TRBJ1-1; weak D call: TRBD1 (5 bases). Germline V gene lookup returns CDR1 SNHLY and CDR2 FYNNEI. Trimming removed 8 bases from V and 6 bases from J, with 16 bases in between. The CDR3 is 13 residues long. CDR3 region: CASHLEQGSEAFF. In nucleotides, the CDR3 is TGTGCCAGCCACCTCGAGCAGGGTTCTGAAGCTTTCTTT.

CDR3 bases: TGTGCCAGTAGTGGGCGGAGCCCATACGAGCAGTACTTC. Protein sequence: CASSGRSPYEQYF. V and J are TRBV19 and TRBJ2-7; D is unclear. V gave up 5 bases and J gave up 4 bases, with 12 bases separating them. Germline V gene data show CDR1 as LNHDA and CDR2 as SQIVND (reference sequence). The CDR3 extends over 13 amino acids.

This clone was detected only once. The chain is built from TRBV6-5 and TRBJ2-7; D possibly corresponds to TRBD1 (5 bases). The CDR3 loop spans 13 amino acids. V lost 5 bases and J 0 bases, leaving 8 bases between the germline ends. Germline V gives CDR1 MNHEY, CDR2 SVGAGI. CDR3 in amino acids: CASSRQNSYEQYF. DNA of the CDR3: TGTGCCAGCAGTAGACAGAACTCCTACGAGCAGTACTTC.

The CDR3 loop reads CAWSPPGQGGIYGYTF. CDR3 in DNA: TGTGCCTGGAGTCCTCCGGGACAGGGAGGGATCTATGGCTACACCTTC. The chain couples TRBV30 to TRBJ1-2; 9 bases match TRBD1. The germline V gene encodes CDR1 GTSNPN and CDR2 SVGIG (reference sequence). CDR3 length: 16 residues. Trimming at V came to 2 bases and at J to 4 bases, leaving 11 bases not matched to a gene. The full variable domain, rest sourced from reference TRBV30 and TRBJ1-2, is SQTIHQWPATLVQPVGSPLSLECTVEGTSNPNLYWYRQAAGRGLQLLFYSVGIGQISSEVPQNLSASRPQDRQFILSSKKLLLSDSGFYLCAWSPPGQGGIYGYTFGSGTRLTVV.

CDR3 residues: CASSPAQGDTGELFF. The CDR3 region has the DNA TGTGCCAGCAGTCCCGCCCAGGGGGACACCGGGGAGCTGTTTTTT. The V call is TRBV6-6, the J call TRBJ2-2; 7 nucleotides line up with TRBD1. This CDR3 is 15 amino acids long. Germline CDR1 and CDR2: MNHNY and SVGAGI (reference sequence). Germline trimming cut 5 bases from V and 3 bases from J; bases unmatched to any gene: 6.

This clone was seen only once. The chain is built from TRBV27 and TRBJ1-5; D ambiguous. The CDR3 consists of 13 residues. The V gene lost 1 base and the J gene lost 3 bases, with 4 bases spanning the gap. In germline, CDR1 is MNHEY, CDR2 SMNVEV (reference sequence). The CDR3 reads CASSLYDNQPQHF. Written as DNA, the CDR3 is TGTGCCAGCAGTTTATATGACAATCAGCCCCAGCATTTT.

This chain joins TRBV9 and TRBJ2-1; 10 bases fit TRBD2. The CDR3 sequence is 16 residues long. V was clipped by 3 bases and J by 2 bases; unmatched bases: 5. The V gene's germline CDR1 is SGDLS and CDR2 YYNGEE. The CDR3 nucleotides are TGTGCCAGCAGCGCAAGACTAGCGGGCCCCTACAATGAGCAGTTCTTC. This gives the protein CASSARLAGPYNEQFF.

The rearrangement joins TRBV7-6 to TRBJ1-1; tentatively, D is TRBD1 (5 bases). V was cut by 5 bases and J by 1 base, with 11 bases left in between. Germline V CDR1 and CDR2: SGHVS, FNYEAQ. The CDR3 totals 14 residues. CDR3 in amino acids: CASSRPGPNTEAFF. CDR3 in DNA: TGTGCCAGCAGCAGACCGGGACCGAACACTGAAGCTTTCTTT.